This passage covers 32 T cell receptor beta chains from one sample sequenced in a study of T cell repertoires in MIS-A myocarditis. Profiling relied on immunoSEQ multiplex PCR, and the TCRdb table lists in-frame clones only, not all of them. The top ten clones hold 64% of a sample with thousands of clones, approximately 84% of them seen once. Sequences were obtained from interventricular septum heart tissue obtained at autopsy. All receptors come from a man aged 18-30 years with fulminant myocarditis from multisystem inflammatory syndrome in adults (MIS-A) after COVID-19.

This clone was picked up a small number of times. This sequence joins TRBV11-2 and TRBJ2-1, with TRBD1 identical over 10 bases. Germline CDR1 SGHAT, CDR2 FQNNGV. The CDR3 is 16 residues long. V shed 1 base, J shed 5 bases, and the junction held 5 bases outside the gene matches. CDR3 residues: CASSLGGTGVDNEQFF. In nucleotides, the CDR3 is TGTGCCAGCAGCTTAGGAGGGACAGGGGTCGACAATGAGCAGTTCTTC. Using reference TRBV11-2 and TRBJ2-1 for the parts outside the CDR3, the full variable domain is EAGVAQSPRYKIIEKRQSVAFWCNPISGHATLYWYQQILGQGPKLLIQFQNNGVVDDSQLPKDRFSAERLKGVDSTLKIQPAKLEDSAVYLCASSLGGTGVDNEQFFGPGTRLTVL.

The chain carries TRBV7-9 and TRBJ1-1; D not certain. Germline-derived CDR1 and CDR2 are SEHNR and FQNEAQ (reference sequence). V was cut by 5 bases and J by 0 bases, with 10 bases left in between. This CDR3 has 14 residues. The CDR3 reads CASSPTQMNTEAFF. The CDR3 bases are TGTGCCAGCAGCCCGACACAGATGAACACTGAAGCTTTCTTT.

CDR3 DNA sequence: TGTGCCAGCAGCTCGACTTTCTCGACCAATCAGCCCCAGCATTTT. Translating gives CASSSTFSTNQPQHF. The V gene is TRBV5-6, the J gene TRBJ1-5; D not resolved. The V end was cut by 3 bases, the J end by 3 bases, with 13 bases between. CDR1 is SGHDT, CDR2 YYEEEE, per germline. There are 15 residues in the CDR3.

V is TRBV19 and J is TRBJ1-5, with D unresolved. The CDR3 loop spans 13 amino acids. Trimming took 6 bases from V and 0 from J, leaving 6 bases between them. Germline V gives CDR1 LNHDA, CDR2 SQIVND (reference sequence). CDR3 nucleotide sequence: TGTGCCAGTAGCCGTAATAGCAATCAGCCCCAGCATTTT. Its protein is CASSRNSNQPQHF. Looking up the rest from reference TRBV19 and TRBJ1-5 gives the full variable domain: DGGITQSPKYLFRKEGQNVTLSCEQNLNHDAMYWYRQDPGQGLRLIYYSQIVNDFQKGDIAEGYSVSREKKESFPLTVTSAQKNPTAFYLCASSRNSNQPQHFGDGTRLSIL.

The chain has TRBV27 and TRBJ2-3; 9 nucleotides line up with TRBD1. J gave up 3 bases and V 4 bases, and 5 bases lay outside the gene matches. This CDR3 region has 15 residues. CDR1 is MNHEY, CDR2 SMNVEV, per germline (reference sequence). The CDR3 bases are TGTGCCAGCAGTTCCCCGGGACAGGGAACAGATACGCAGTATTTT. Its protein is CASSSPGQGTDTQYF.

The J gene is TRBJ2-7, the V gene TRBV5-1; the D gene is possibly TRBD1 (6 bases). Germline CDR1 SGHRS, CDR2 YFSETQ. Trimming removed 4 bases from V and 2 bases from J, with 13 bases in between. CDR3 length equals 14 residues. CDR3 loop: CASSRARGTYEQYF. CDR3 sequence (DNA): TGCGCCAGCAGCCGGGCCAGGGGTACCTACGAGCAGTACTTC.

This clone was found a few times. This chain connects TRBV4-3 to TRBJ2-3, with D tentatively TRBD1 or TRBD2 (6 bases each). CDR1 is LGHNA and CDR2 is YSLEER in the germline V gene. The CDR3 is 14 amino acids. V was trimmed by 1 base and J by 6 bases, leaving 11 bases between them. This CDR3 reads CASSQGGAADTQYF. The CDR3 DNA sequence: TGCGCCAGCAGCCAAGGGGGGGCAGCCGATACGCAGTATTTT.

V gene TRBV3-1 (or the pseudogene TRBV3-2) combines with J gene TRBJ1-2; D not certain. Per the germline V gene, CDR1 is LGHDT and CDR2 is YNNKEL (reference sequence). The CDR3 consists of 12 residues. The V and J ends lost 5 bases and 8 bases respectively, with 12 bases between them. This CDR3 is CASSDRQGGYTF. DNA for the CDR3: TGTGCCAGCAGCGACCGACAAGGGGGCTACACCTTC.

The J gene is TRBJ2-2, the V gene TRBV15; D not certain. The CDR3 contains 16 residues. CDR1 is LNHNV, CDR2 YYDKDF, per germline (reference sequence). Trimming took off 0 bases at V and 4 bases at J, with 12 bases between the two ends. CDR3 DNA: TGTGCCACCAGCAGAGATCGTTTGGGGTCCACCGGGGAGCTGTTTTTT. Its protein product is CATSRDRLGSTGELFF.

A remark on this clone: The junction does not match germline at one end; this may be a read error. V gene TRBV12-5 combines with J gene TRBJ2-4; D is unclear. The CDR3 loop spans 14 amino acids. The germline V gene has CDR1 LGHNT and CDR2 FRNRAP. CDR3 DNA: TGTGCTAGTGGTTTGGACAGAGCCAAAGACATTCAGTACTTC. Its translation: CASGLDRAKDIQYF.

A single count supports this clone. The chain combines TRBV19 with TRBJ2-3; 10 nucleotides line up with TRBD2. The CDR3 is 16 residues long. The V gene's germline CDR1 is LNHDA and CDR2 SQIVND (reference sequence). The V segment lost 1 base and the J segment 8 bases; nucleotides outside the gene matches: 9. In DNA form, the CDR3 reads TGTGCCAGTAGTATAGGACAGGGAAGACTAGCGGGTACGCAGTATTTT. Translating gives CASSIGQGRLAGTQYF.

This chain uses TRBV5-1 with TRBJ1-2; D is unclear. V was cut by 8 bases and J by 0 bases, with 11 bases left in between. This CDR3 is built from 13 residues. In germline, CDR1 is SGHRS, CDR2 YFSETQ. The CDR3 DNA reads TGCGCCAGTTCCCCGGCAGCTAACTATGGCTACACCTTC. The encoded protein is CASSPAANYGYTF.

J is TRBJ1-3 and V is TRBV14; TRBD1 might be the D (6 bases). The CDR3 is 14 residues long. V lost 3 bases and J lost 3, with 9 bases in between. In germline, CDR1 is SGHDN, CDR2 FVKESK. The CDR3 DNA sequence: TGTGCCAGCAGCCACAGGGGAATTGGAAACACCATATATTTT. Residues: CASSHRGIGNTIYF. The full variable domain, its missing parts supplied by reference TRBV14 and TRBJ1-3, is EAGVTQFPSHSVIEKGQTVTLRCDPISGHDNLYWYRRVMGKEIKFLLHFVKESKQDESGMPNNRFLAERTGGTYSTLKVQPAELEDSGVYFCASSHRGIGNTIYFGEGSWLTVV.

The chain combines TRBV11-2 with TRBJ2-1; 11 bases fit TRBD2. The CDR3 covers 18 residues. The ends lost 1 base at V and 4 bases at J; junction bases unmatched: 9. Germline V gene data show CDR1 as SGHAT and CDR2 as FQNNGV. The chain's CDR3 is CASSLGVSASGGYNEQFF. CDR3 nucleotide sequence: TGTGCCAGCAGCTTAGGGGTTTCGGCTAGCGGGGGGTACAATGAGCAGTTCTTC. The whole variable domain, filled in from reference TRBV11-2 and TRBJ2-1, reads EAGVAQSPRYKIIEKRQSVAFWCNPISGHATLYWYQQILGQGPKLLIQFQNNGVVDDSQLPKDRFSAERLKGVDSTLKIQPAKLEDSAVYLCASSLGVSASGGYNEQFFGPGTRLTVL.

V usage is TRBV6-5 and J usage is TRBJ2-1, with D tentatively TRBD2 (5 bases). The CDR3 is 14 residues long. Germline V gene data show CDR1 as MNHEY and CDR2 as SVGAGI. V shed 3 bases and J shed 6 bases, with 12 bases lying between them. CDR3: CASSYGRTGNEQFF. The CDR3 bases are TGTGCCAGCAGTTATGGTCGGACTGGCAATGAGCAGTTCTTC.

This clone has a handful of counts. The chain carries TRBV2 and TRBJ1-1; D ambiguous. The V gene lost 4 bases and the J gene lost 8 bases, with 14 bases spanning the gap. The CDR3 runs 13 residues. Germline assignment: CDR1 SNHLY and CDR2 FYNNEI. CDR3 nucleotides: TGTGCCAGCAGTGTGTCAGGTTCATCGGAAGCTTTCTTT. This translates into CASSVSGSSEAFF.

The chain has TRBV4-1 and TRBJ2-3; TRBD2 agrees at 14 bases. After removal of 4 bases from V and 3 bases from J, the junction contained 6 bases not matched to a gene. This CDR3 spans 17 amino acids. Germline V gene sequence: CDR1 MGHRA, CDR2 YSYEKL. The DNA for the CDR3 is TGCGCCAGCAGCCCCTGGACTAGCGGGGGGATAACAGATACGCAGTATTTT. It is translated as CASSPWTSGGITDTQYF.

The gene calls are TRBV7-9 and TRBJ2-5, with 16 bases lining up with TRBD2. The germline gives CDR1 SEHNR, CDR2 FQNEAQ (reference sequence). The CDR3 is made up of 19 amino acids. The J segment lost 5 bases and the V segment lost 5 bases, leaving 14 bases of the junction unmatched. CDR3 sequence: CASSLPLGLAGGPWETQYF. In DNA, the CDR3 is TGTGCCAGCAGCCTACCCCTGGGACTAGCGGGGGGGCCGTGGGAGACCCAGTACTTC.

In nucleotides, the CDR3 is TGTGCGCCAGGTAAGCGGGGGCGTTCTAGCACAGATACGCAGTATTTT. Protein: CAPGKRGRSSTDTQYF. V usage is TRBV7-9 and J usage is TRBJ2-3, with 8 bases matching TRBD2. Germline V lookup: CDR1 SEHNR, CDR2 FQNEAQ (reference sequence). This CDR3 spans 16 amino acids. Variable domain in full (rest from reference TRBV7-9 and TRBJ2-3): DTGVSQNPRHKITKRGQNVTFRCDPISEHNRLYWYRQTLGQGPEFLTYFQNEAQLEKSRLLSDRFSAERPKGSFSTLEIQRTEQGDSAMYLCAPGKRGRSSTDTQYFGPGTRLTVL.

The V and J genes are TRBV24-1 and TRBJ1-2; weak D call: TRBD1 (5 bases). The CDR3 totals 15 residues. Looked up from germline, CDR1 is KGHDR and CDR2 is SFDVKD. V shed 6 bases and J shed 8 bases, with 21 bases lying between them. As DNA, the CDR3 is TGTGCCACCAGTACTCATACCGGGACGCTGGAGGGCTACACCTTC. As protein: CATSTHTGTLEGYTF.

This clone was observed a few times. The V and J genes are TRBV5-6 and TRBJ2-7, with D maybe TRBD1 (6 bases). Trimming took 0 bases from V and 3 from J, leaving 7 bases between them. This CDR3 region has 13 residues. Germline assignment: CDR1 SGHDT and CDR2 YYEEEE. In DNA form, the CDR3 reads TGTGCCAGCAGCTTGGGACAGGACTACGAGCAGTACTTC. It yields the protein CASSLGQDYEQYF.

The genes are TRBV7-2 and TRBJ1-1, with unresolved D. Germline loops: CDR1 SGHTA, CDR2 FQGNSA. The V gene lost 4 bases and the J gene lost 12 bases, with 15 bases spanning the gap. This CDR3 contains 12 residues. CDR3 DNA sequence: TGTGCCAGCAGCTCCCAGAACAGTAAGTCTTTCTTT. It encodes CASSSQNSKSFF.

The DNA of the CDR3 is TGTGCCACCAGCAGAGACGACAGCGGGGCGAACCGGGGTGAAGCTTTCTTT. Its protein product is CATSRDDSGANRGEAFF. The chain employs TRBV15 and TRBJ1-1; perhaps TRBD1 as D (5 bases). With 0 bases removed from V and 7 bases from J, the gap between germline ends came to 21 bases. The germline CDR1 and CDR2 sequences are LNHNV and YYDKDF (reference sequence). CDR3 length equals 17 residues.

The genes are TRBV5-1 and TRBJ1-1; the match to TRBD1 covers 10 bases. The CDR3 has 13 residues. The V segment lost 5 bases and the J segment 4 bases; nucleotides outside the gene matches: 2. CDR1 and CDR2 (germline): SGHRS, YFSETQ. CDR3 bases: TGCGCCAGCAGACGACAGGGGGCCACTGAAGCTTTCTTT. Protein product: CASRRQGATEAFF. Variable domain in full (rest from reference TRBV5-1 and TRBJ1-1): KAGVTQTPRYLIKTRGQQVTLSCSPISGHRSVSWYQQTPGQGLQFLFEYFSETQRNKGNFPGRFSGRQFSNSRSEMNVSTLELGDSALYLCASRRQGATEAFFGQGTRLTVV.

This clone has only a few counts. This chain uses TRBV5-1 with TRBJ1-4; D gene uncertain. The CDR3 has 12 amino acids. Germline values: CDR1 SGHRS, CDR2 YFSETQ. Trimming removed 2 bases at V and 8 bases at J, with 7 bases between. CDR3 in DNA: TGCGCCAGCAGCTTCGACTTCGAAAAACTGTTTTTT. This translates into CASSFDFEKLFF.

The chain employs TRBV14 and TRBJ2-7; maybe TRBD2 (6 bases). Germline V gene lookup returns CDR1 SGHDN and CDR2 FVKESK. V gave up 4 bases and J gave up 7 bases, with 11 bases separating them. CDR3 size: 12 residues. The CDR3 bases are TGTGCCAGCAGCCGTCGGGACTCTGAGCAGTACTTC. Protein: CASSRRDSEQYF. Together with reference TRBV14 and TRBJ2-7, the CDR3 gives the full variable domain: EAGVTQFPSHSVIEKGQTVTLRCDPISGHDNLYWYRRVMGKEIKFLLHFVKESKQDESGMPNNRFLAERTGGTYSTLKVQPAELEDSGVYFCASSRRDSEQYFGPGTRLTVT.

The chain has TRBV6-4 and TRBJ2-5; D might be TRBD1 (5 bases). Germline values: CDR1 MRHNA, CDR2 SNTAGT. The CDR3 extends over 18 amino acids. Trimming cost V 6 bases and J 1 base, with 24 bases left between them. The CDR3 is CASSRLEDGNRSQETQYF. The DNA of the CDR3 is TGTGCCAGCAGCCGACTTGAAGATGGGAACAGGTCCCAAGAGACCCAGTACTTC.

The chain uses TRBV6-5 and TRBJ1-2, with D uncertain. The ends were cut back, 0 bases at V and 6 bases at J, with 11 bases in the middle. This CDR3 is 14 amino acids long. The germline CDR1 and CDR2 sequences are MNHEY and SVGAGI. The CDR3 coding sequence is TGTGCCAGCAGTTACTCGATGGTTCACAATGGCTACACCTTC. Protein product: CASSYSMVHNGYTF.

The J gene is TRBJ2-2, the V gene TRBV18, with D unclear. The CDR3 is made up of 11 amino acids. Deletions cut 9 bases from V and 1 base from J, with 3 bases between. Germline-derived CDR1 and CDR2 are KGHSH and LQKENI. The CDR3 bases are TGTGCCAGTGAGAACACCGGGGAGCTGTTTTTT. Translating gives CASENTGELFF.

The CDR3 reads CASSLEGRLLWTDTQYF. The CDR3 bases are TGCGCCAGCAGCTTGGAGGGAAGGCTTCTATGGACAGATACGCAGTATTTT. The genes are TRBV5-1 and TRBJ2-3; the D is unclear. Germline assignment: CDR1 SGHRS and CDR2 YFSETQ. The CDR3 is made up of 17 amino acids. V lost 0 bases and J 3 bases, leaving 17 bases between the germline ends.

The genes are TRBV13 and TRBJ2-7; 9 bases line up with TRBD1. The germline CDR1 and CDR2 sequences are PRHDT and FYEKMQ (reference sequence). The CDR3 is 14 amino acids. V shed 5 bases, J shed 4 bases, and the junction held 6 bases outside the gene matches. DNA for the CDR3: TGTGCCAGCAGCGAGGGACAGGGAGGGTACGAGCAGTACTTC. Encoded protein: CASSEGQGGYEQYF.

CDR3 nucleotides: TGTGCCAGCAGCGTAGGTGTGGCTGGGGCCAACGTCCTGACTTTC. This translates into CASSVGVAGANVLTF. The rearrangement uses TRBV9 and TRBJ2-6; D is unclear. In germline, CDR1 is SGDLS, CDR2 YYNGEE. This CDR3 is built from 15 residues. Between the trimmed V and J ends, which lost 0 bases and 2 bases, there was a span of 6 bases. Full variable domain (outside the CDR3, taken from reference TRBV9 and TRBJ2-6): DSGVTQTPKHLITATGQRVTLRCSPRSGDLSVYWYQQSLDQGLQFLIQYYNGEERAKGNILERFSAQQFPDLHSELNLSSLELGDSALYFCASSVGVAGANVLTFGAGSRLTVL.